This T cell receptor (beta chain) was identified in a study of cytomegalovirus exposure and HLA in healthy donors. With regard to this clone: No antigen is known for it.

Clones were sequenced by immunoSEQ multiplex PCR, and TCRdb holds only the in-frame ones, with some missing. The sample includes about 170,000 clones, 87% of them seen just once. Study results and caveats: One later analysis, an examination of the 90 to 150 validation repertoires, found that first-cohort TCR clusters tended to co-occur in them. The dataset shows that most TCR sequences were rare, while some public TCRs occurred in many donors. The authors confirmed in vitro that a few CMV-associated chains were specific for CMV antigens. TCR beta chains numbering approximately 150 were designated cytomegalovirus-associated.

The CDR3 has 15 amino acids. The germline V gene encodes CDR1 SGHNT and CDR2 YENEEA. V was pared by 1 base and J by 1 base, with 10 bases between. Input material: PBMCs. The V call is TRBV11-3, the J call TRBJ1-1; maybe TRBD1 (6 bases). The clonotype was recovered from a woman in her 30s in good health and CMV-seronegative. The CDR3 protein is CASSLGTAQNTEAFF. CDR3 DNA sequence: TGTGCCAGCAGCTTAGGGACAGCCCAGAACACTGAAGCTTTCTTT.